What follows are 32 T cell receptor beta chains derived from one specimen sequenced in a study of early T cells in non-severe SARS-CoV-2 infection. TCRdb recomputed calls from the 5' RACE reads with MiXCR, one row per CDR3 protein. The sample holds approximately 69,000 distinct CDR3 sequences, roughly 9.5% seen once. Sequenced material: whole blood. Receptors were obtained from an adult who was a healthcare worker with PCR-confirmed SARS-CoV-2 infection or an uninfected control (not recorded which).

The chain is built from TRBV9 and TRBJ2-5; D is uncertain. CDR1 and CDR2 from the germline V gene are SGDLS and YYNGEE. This CDR3 is built from 16 residues. Trimming removed 4 bases from V and 1 base from J, with 17 bases in between. For the CDR3, the DNA is TGTGCCAGCAGCCCAAGACTTAACAGCTTCCAAGAGACCCAGTACTTC. As protein: CASSPRLNSFQETQYF.

This clonotype was counted many times. The rearrangement links TRBV11-2 to TRBJ2-2; TRBD1 might be the D (6 bases). V was clipped by 5 bases and J by 0 bases, with 7 bases between them. Per germline, CDR1 SGHAT and CDR2 FQNNGV. The CDR3 is 14 amino acids. The CDR3 DNA reads TGTGCCAGCAGCGGACAGTCGAACACCGGGGAGCTGTTTTTT. Protein sequence: CASSGQSNTGELFF. The full variable domain, rest sourced from reference TRBV11-2 and TRBJ2-2, is EAGVAQSPRYKIIEKRQSVAFWCNPISGHATLYWYQQILGQGPKLLIQFQNNGVVDDSQLPKDRFSAERLKGVDSTLKIQPAKLEDSAVYLCASSGQSNTGELFFGEGSRLTVL.

This clonotype was seen a handful of times. The chain couples TRBV5-4 to TRBJ2-5; a weak D match, TRBD1 (7 bases). The V and J ends lost 4 bases and 2 bases respectively, with 18 bases between them. The CDR3 extends over 16 amino acids. Germline V gene lookup returns CDR1 SGHNT and CDR2 YYREEE (reference sequence). The CDR3 DNA reads TGTGCCAGCAGCGGGGACAGCGGGTATTCACAAGAGACCCAGTACTTC. It specifies CASSGDSGYSQETQYF.

The chain couples TRBV27 to TRBJ2-7; 11 bases are a match to TRBD1. Per the germline V gene, CDR1 is MNHEY and CDR2 is SMNVEV (reference sequence). The CDR3 covers 16 residues. The junction had 6 bases not matched to a gene; V was cut back by 0 bases and J by 5 bases. The CDR3 loop is CASSLSGTGGSHEQYF. In nucleotides, the CDR3 is TGTGCCAGCAGTTTATCCGGGACAGGGGGGTCCCACGAGCAGTACTTC.

This clonotype was counted ten times or more. In DNA, the CDR3 is TGCAGCGCCCCCCCGGACCGAGCCTACGAGCAGTACTTC. Amino acid sequence: CSAPPDRAYEQYF. The chain joins TRBV20-1 to TRBJ2-7; D not certain. This CDR3 is 13 amino acids long. Germline V gives CDR1 DFQATT, CDR2 SNEGSKA (reference sequence).

The V and J genes are TRBV20-1 and TRBJ2-7; D remains ambiguous. V was clipped by 0 bases and J by 3 bases, with 18 bases between them. CDR3 length: 16 amino acids. The V gene's germline CDR1 is DFQATT and CDR2 SNEGSKA (reference sequence). The CDR3 DNA sequence: TGCAGTGCTAGAGATGGGAAACTACCTGAGAGCTACGAGCAGTACTTC. This translates into CSARDGKLPESYEQYF.

This clonotype was found a few times. V and J are TRBV12-3 or TRBV12-4 and TRBJ1-4; D not resolved. Trimming left V 6 bases short and J 5 bases short, with 10 bases between. The CDR3 length is 13 residues. CDR3 nucleotides: TGTGCCAGCAGGGCGGGGAGCAATGAAAAACTGTTTTTT. Translated: CASRAGSNEKLFF.

V gene TRBV21-1 combines with J gene TRBJ1-6; TRBD1 is the table's D call, not checked against the DNA. TRBV21-1 is annotated as a pseudogene. CDR3 length: 13 amino acids. In DNA, the CDR3 is TGTGCCAGCAGCGAGCAGGGTCATTCACCCCTCCACTTT. Encoded protein: CASSEQGHSPLHF.

In its sample, this clonotype was seen many times. This chain connects TRBV7-8 to TRBJ2-4, with a possible D match to TRBD1 (6 bases). V was shortened by 3 bases and J by 0 bases, with 9 bases between the two germline ends. CDR1 SGHVS and CDR2 FQNEAQ come from the germline V gene. The length of the CDR3 is 15 residues. CDR3 in DNA: TGTGCCAGCAGCTTTCTACAGGGAGCCAAAAACATTCAGTACTTC. As protein: CASSFLQGAKNIQYF.

A few counts support this clonotype. CDR3 nucleotides: TGTGCCAGCAGCTCTGACTGGGGTAGAACAGATACGCAGTATTTT. This sequence encodes CASSSDWGRTDTQYF. The gene calls are TRBV7-2 and TRBJ2-3; the D is unclear. Germline CDR1 SGHTA, CDR2 FQGNSA. V lost 4 bases, J lost 3 bases, and 14 bases lay in between. The CDR3 is made up of 15 amino acids.

The gene calls are TRBV6-2 or TRBV6-3 and TRBJ2-1; no clear D. The CDR3 is 12 residues long. CDR1 MNHEY and CDR2 SVGEGT come from the germline V gene. Trimming pared 2 bases from V and 7 bases from J, leaving 6 bases between. The CDR3 spells CASSYLDNEQFF. The CDR3 DNA follows: TGTGCCAGCAGTTACCTAGATAATGAGCAGTTCTTC.

This clonotype was seen repeatedly, ten times or more. The rearrangement uses TRBV6-2 or TRBV6-3 and TRBJ1-6; TRBD1 is a possible D gene (6 bases). From germline, CDR1 is MNHEY and CDR2 SVGEGT. V was trimmed by 2 bases and J by 5 bases, leaving 10 bases between them. The CDR3 is 15 amino acids. The CDR3 spells CASSYDGDNNSPLHF. CDR3 coding DNA: TGTGCCAGCAGTTACGACGGGGACAATAATTCACCCCTCCACTTT.

Ten or more counts support this clonotype. The genes are TRBV7-9 and TRBJ1-1; TRBD1 is a possible D gene (5 bases). The CDR3 contains 14 residues. The germline V and J ends were trimmed by 5 bases and 1 base, with 11 bases remaining between them. The germline V gene has CDR1 SEHNR and CDR2 FQNEAQ (reference sequence). The CDR3 nucleotides read TGTGCCAGCAGCAAGGGGACGGAGAACACTGAAGCTTTCTTT. Amino acid sequence: CASSKGTENTEAFF.

This clonotype was seen a handful of times. The V gene is TRBV7-8, the J gene TRBJ2-3; TRBD2 matches 11 bases. In germline, CDR1 is SGHVS, CDR2 FQNEAQ. V was pared by 6 bases and J by 0 bases, with 11 bases of the junction left unmatched. The CDR3 length is 18 residues. As DNA, the CDR3 is TGTGCCAGCAGACCCGGGACTAGCGGAGACCCTAGCACAGATACGCAGTATTTT. The encoded protein is CASRPGTSGDPSTDTQYF.

Notes on this clonotype: Possible read error: a much larger clone is one base away. V and J are TRBV7-9 and TRBJ2-1; D may match TRBD1 or TRBD2 (5 bases each). Germline V CDR1 and CDR2: SEHNR, FQNEAQ (reference sequence). The CDR3 extends over 15 amino acids. The CDR3 region is CASSPGPSSYNQQFF. In DNA form, the CDR3 reads TGTGCCAGCAGCCCGGGGCCCAGCTCCTACAATCAGCAGTTCTTC. The full variable domain, with the rest looked up from reference TRBV7-9 and TRBJ2-1, is DTGVSQNPRHKITKRGQNVTFRCDPISEHNRLYWYRQTLGQGPEFLTYFQNEAQLEKSRLLSDRFSAERPKGSFSTLEIQRTEQGDSAMYLCASSPGPSSYNQQFFGPGTRLTVL.

This clonotype appeared many times. The chain links TRBV2 to TRBJ2-1; 11 nucleotides align to TRBD2. Germline values: CDR1 SNHLY, CDR2 FYNNEI. This CDR3 has 15 residues. V was clipped by 6 bases and J by 7 bases; unmatched bases: 8. The CDR3 DNA reads TGTGCCAGCAGGGGACATAGCGGGAGGGCAAATGAGCAGTTCTTC. Translation: CASRGHSGRANEQFF.

This clonotype has more than one count but fewer than ten. The gene calls are TRBV10-3 and TRBJ2-7; no firm D call. The CDR3 is 13 amino acids. The V gene lost 9 bases and the J gene lost 1 base, with 13 bases spanning the gap. CDR1 ENHRY and CDR2 SYGVKD come from the germline V gene. The CDR3 DNA sequence: TGTGCCATACGCCTGGACCGATCCTACGAGCAGTACTTC. This sequence encodes CAIRLDRSYEQYF.

This clonotype has at least ten counts. The V gene is TRBV20-1, the J gene TRBJ2-7; possible D gene TRBD2, 5 bases. Germline lookup yields CDR1 DFQATT and CDR2 SNEGSKA (reference sequence). This CDR3 spans 14 amino acids. Trimming took off 3 bases at V and 0 bases at J, with 12 bases between the two ends. CDR3 in amino acids: CSASRGLPSYEQYF. CDR3 DNA sequence: TGCAGTGCTAGTAGAGGACTGCCCTCCTACGAGCAGTACTTC.

This clonotype has at least ten counts. The chain uses TRBV6-1 and TRBJ1-6, with D maybe TRBD1 (6 bases). The length of the CDR3 is 15 residues. V shed 3 bases and J shed 7 bases, with 13 bases lying between them. In germline, CDR1 is MNHNS, CDR2 SASEGT. The CDR3 sequence is CASSDQGRGNSPLHF. The DNA of the CDR3 is TGTGCCAGCAGTGACCAGGGGCGAGGGAATTCACCCCTCCACTTT.

This clonotype was detected a few times. The chain couples TRBV20-1 to TRBJ2-1, with D tentatively TRBD2 (5 bases). The CDR3 runs 14 residues. CDR1 is DFQATT, CDR2 SNEGSKA, per germline (reference sequence). V was cut by 1 base and J by 5 bases, with 12 bases left in between. The CDR3: CSARALLANNEQFF. The CDR3, as DNA: TGCAGTGCTAGAGCCCTCCTAGCTAACAATGAGCAGTTCTTC.

This clonotype showed up just a few times. The genes are TRBV7-9 and TRBJ1-3, with D unclear. In germline, CDR1 is SEHNR, CDR2 FQNEAQ (reference sequence). V was cut by 8 bases and J by 0 bases, with 11 bases left in between. This CDR3 spans 14 amino acids. The CDR3 region is CASDDVYSGNTIYF. CDR3 nucleotides: TGTGCCAGCGATGACGTCTACTCTGGAAACACCATATATTTT.

This clonotype was picked up many times. J is TRBJ1-4 and V is TRBV30; D is ambiguous. CDR1 is GTSNPN and CDR2 is SVGIG in the germline V gene (reference sequence). With 1 base removed from V and 5 bases from J, the gap between germline ends came to 20 bases. The CDR3 has 17 residues. This chain's CDR3 is CAWSEVAGAQVNEKLFF. The CDR3 DNA is TGTGCCTGGAGTGAGGTGGCAGGTGCTCAGGTGAATGAAAAACTGTTTTTT.

This clonotype was detected many times. The chain couples TRBV29-1 to TRBJ2-5; 14 nucleotides agree with TRBD2. The CDR3 consists of 16 residues. Germline V gene data show CDR1 as SQVTM and CDR2 as ANQGSEA. Trimming cost V 7 bases and J 5 bases; bases outside gene matches: 12. The CDR3 DNA is TGCAGCGCTGTGACTAGCGGGAGGGTATGGGACGAGACCCAGTACTTC. It codes for CSAVTSGRVWDETQYF. Complete variable domain (other parts from reference TRBV29-1 and TRBJ2-5): SAVISQKPSRDICQRGTSLTIQCQVDSQVTMMFWYRQQPGQSLTLIATANQGSEATYESGFVIDKFPISRPNLTFSTLTVSNMSPEDSSIYLCSAVTSGRVWDETQYFGPGTRLLVL.

This clonotype occurred many times. The chain employs TRBV9 and TRBJ1-3, with D possibly TRBD1 on 6 matching bases. The germline V gene encodes CDR1 SGDLS and CDR2 YYNGEE. This CDR3 is 18 amino acids long. Trimming cost V 2 bases and J 0 bases, with 18 bases left between them. The CDR3 sequence is CASSVGWTDRSSGNTIYF. The CDR3 DNA sequence: TGTGCCAGCAGCGTTGGTTGGACTGACAGGAGCTCTGGAAACACCATATATTTT.

The chain recombines TRBV7-3 with TRBJ1-1; D might be TRBD1 (5 bases). This CDR3 region has 15 residues. Germline loops: CDR1 SGHTA, CDR2 FQGTGA. Trimming took 1 base from V and 1 from J, leaving 10 bases between them. CDR3 DNA sequence: TGTGCCAGCAGCTTAATGGCAGGGACGAACACTGAAGCTTTCTTT. It is translated as CASSLMAGTNTEAFF.

To note about this clonotype: Since no conserved phenylalanine or tryptophan closes the CDR3, a read error is the likely cause. The V and J genes are TRBV25-1 and TRBJ1-1; D is uncertain. Germline values: CDR1 MGHDK, CDR2 SYGVNS. There are 14 residues in the CDR3. Trimming left V 2 bases short and J 5 bases short, with 12 bases between. The DNA for the CDR3 is TGTGCCAGCAGTGAACATCGTACGAGGACTGAAGCTTTCTCT. Protein product: CASSEHRTRTEAFS.

With regard to this clonotype: A clone one base away is much larger, so this may be a read error. The chain joins TRBV19 to TRBJ2-7; D is undetermined. Germline V gives CDR1 LNHDA, CDR2 SQIVND (reference sequence). Trimming left V 6 bases short and J 5 bases short, with 8 bases between. The CDR3 is 11 residues long. In DNA, the CDR3 is TGTGCCAGTAGATTTCGCCACGAGCAGTACTTC. Its protein product is CASRFRHEQYF. The entire variable domain, with the rest obtained from reference TRBV19 and TRBJ2-7, is as follows: DGGITQSPKYLFRKEGQNVTLSCEQNLNHDAMYWYRQDPGQGLRLIYYSQIVNDFQKGDIAEGYSVSREKKESFPLTVTSAQKNPTAFYLCASRFRHEQYFGPGTRLTVT.

This clonotype was seen a few times. The CDR3 loop reads CATRQDRANYGYTF. The CDR3 bases are TGTGCCACCCGCCAGGACAGAGCTAACTATGGCTACACCTTC. The V and J genes are TRBV15 and TRBJ1-2; tentatively, D is TRBD1 (6 bases). The CDR3 sequence is 14 residues long. V gave up 8 bases and J gave up 0 bases, with 13 bases separating them. CDR1 is LNHNV, CDR2 YYDKDF, per germline (reference sequence).

The chain has TRBV7-2 and TRBJ1-4, with 9 bases aligning to TRBD1. Germline V gives CDR1 SGHTA, CDR2 FQGNSA. After removal of 6 bases from V and 8 bases from J, the junction contained 10 bases not matched to a gene. CDR3 length: 15 amino acids. The CDR3 DNA follows: TGTGCCAGCAGTTCCTCGACAGGGGGACGGGAAAAACTGTTTTTT. Translation: CASSSSTGGREKLFF.

This clonotype was counted at least ten times. The chain recombines TRBV20-1 with TRBJ1-2; a possible D gene is TRBD1 (6 bases). CDR1 DFQATT and CDR2 SNEGSKA come from the germline V gene (reference sequence). This CDR3 comprises 15 residues. With 1 base removed from V and 4 bases from J, the gap between germline ends came to 16 bases. The CDR3 nucleotides are TGCAGTGCTAGAGCCGCGGGGGGCGGTGGCTATGGCTACACCTTC. As protein: CSARAAGGGGYGYTF.

This clonotype showed up just a few times. The rearrangement uses TRBV5-1 and TRBJ1-3; D is undetermined. V was cut by 5 bases and J by 0 bases, with 15 bases left in between. The CDR3 covers 16 residues. Germline lookup yields CDR1 SGHRS and CDR2 YFSETQ. CDR3: CASRSDSLSSGNTIYF. The CDR3 region has the DNA TGCGCCAGCAGGTCAGACTCCCTCAGCTCTGGAAACACCATATATTTT. Based on the CDR3 plus reference TRBV5-1 and TRBJ1-3, the full variable domain is KAGVTQTPRYLIKTRGQQVTLSCSPISGHRSVSWYQQTPGQGLQFLFEYFSETQRNKGNFPGRFSGRQFSNSRSEMNVSTLELGDSALYLCASRSDSLSSGNTIYFGEGSWLTVV.

This clonotype was picked up many times. The chain employs TRBV6-2 or TRBV6-3 and TRBJ2-7, with 13 bases that match TRBD2. The trim removed 6 bases at V and 6 bases at J, leaving 8 bases unmatched. Germline loops: CDR1 MNHEY, CDR2 SVGEGT. This CDR3 region has 15 residues. This CDR3 is CASSPGTSGTGEQYF. The DNA for the CDR3 is TGTGCCAGCAGCCCCGGGACTAGCGGGACGGGCGAGCAGTACTTC.